The clone carrying this TCR beta chain occurred many times. What it binds is not known. It was by 5'RACE with 10-nucleotide random UMIs that the cDNA was made. MiXCR, applied by TCRdb to the 5' RACE reads, yields one record per CDR3 protein. The table lists tens of thousands of distinct CDR3 sequences, 3% to 3.5% of them singletons. This record belongs to a study of neurological immune-mediated disorders. With 7 bases removed from V and 5 bases from J, the gap between germline ends came to 13 bases. The CDR3 contains 12 residues. The germline V gene encodes CDR1 DFQATT and CDR2 SNEGSKA (reference sequence). The study's findings and limits: HTLV-1-associated myelopathy displayed the greatest TCR clonal expansion, and multiple sclerosis exhibited the smallest, lower than that of healthy controls. CDR3 amino acid sequences of expanded clones were not shared across subjects, a result suggesting private repertoires in all groups.

The receptor was derived from a woman in her twenties or thirties with multiple sclerosis. The V gene is TRBV20-1, the J gene TRBJ2-3; TRBD1 or TRBD2 may be the D gene (5 bases each). Sequenced sample: PBMCs. This CDR3 is CSVERGVDTQYF. In nucleotides, the CDR3 is TGCAGTGTCGAAAGGGGAGTAGATACGCAGTATTTT.